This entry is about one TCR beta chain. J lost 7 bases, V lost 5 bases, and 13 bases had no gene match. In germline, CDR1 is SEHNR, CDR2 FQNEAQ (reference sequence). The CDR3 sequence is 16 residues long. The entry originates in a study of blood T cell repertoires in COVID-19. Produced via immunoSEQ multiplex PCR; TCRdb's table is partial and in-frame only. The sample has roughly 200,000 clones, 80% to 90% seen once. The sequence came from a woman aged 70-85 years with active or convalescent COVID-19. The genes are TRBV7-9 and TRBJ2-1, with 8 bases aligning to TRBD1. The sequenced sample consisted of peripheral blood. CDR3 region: CASSPRGRGRRNEQFF. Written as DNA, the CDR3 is TGTGCCAGCAGCCCCCGAGGCAGGGGGCGAAGAAATGAGCAGTTCTTC.